A single sample is the source of the 25 T cell receptor beta chains below, sequenced in a study of T cell responses to AZD1222 COVID-19 vaccine. Sequenced by immunoSEQ multiplex PCR; TCRdb stores in-frame clones only, minus some. The profile shows 80,000 or so clones, 80% to 95% of them singletons. This material consisted of peripheral blood, taken 28 days after the second AZD1222 dose. The receptors derive from an adult who received the AZD1222 COVID-19 vaccine.

The CDR3 coding sequence is TGTGCCAGCAGCCAAGATCTCTTACAGGGGGGGGCCAACGTCCTGACTTTC. Its protein is CASSQDLLQGGANVLTF. The rearrangement links TRBV4-2 to TRBJ2-6; 7 nucleotides align to TRBD1. The CDR3 loop spans 17 amino acids. The ends lost 0 bases at V and 4 bases at J; junction bases unmatched: 6. Germline CDR1 is LGHNA and CDR2 is YNFKEQ.

The CDR3 sequence is CASSLTSGRYDEQYF. DNA of the CDR3: TGTGCCAGCAGCTTGACTAGCGGGAGGTACGACGAGCAGTACTTC. V usage is TRBV7-9 and J usage is TRBJ2-7, with 13 bases aligning to TRBD2. Losses at the gene ends were 3 bases for V and 5 bases for J; bases not matched to a gene: 4. The CDR3 contains 15 residues. The germline V gene encodes CDR1 SEHNR and CDR2 FQNEAQ (reference sequence).

This clone is a singleton in its sample. The chain couples TRBV4-3 to TRBJ2-3, with D maybe TRBD2 (6 bases). Trimming stripped 1 base from V and 3 bases from J, with 11 bases between. The CDR3 has 15 amino acids. The germline V gene encodes CDR1 LGHNA and CDR2 YSLEER. The CDR3 spells CASSQGSGWTDTQYF. CDR3 coding DNA: TGCGCCAGCAGCCAAGGGAGCGGGTGGACAGATACGCAGTATTTT.

This clone was detected many times. The rearrangement links TRBV6-2 or TRBV6-3 to TRBJ2-2; TRBD2 agrees at 8 bases. CDR3 length: 17 amino acids. With 0 bases clipped from V and 4 bases from J, the junction kept 7 bases outside the gene matches. Germline lookup yields CDR1 MNHEY and CDR2 SVGEGT. DNA for the CDR3: TGTGCCAGCAGTTACTCGGGGACTAGAATTATCACCGGGGAGCTGTTTTTT. As protein: CASSYSGTRIITGELFF.

The chain carries TRBV7-2 and TRBJ1-4, with unresolved D. Germline V gene sequence: CDR1 SGHTA, CDR2 FQGNSA. The CDR3 totals 12 residues. With 7 bases removed from V and 8 bases from J, the gap between germline ends came to 11 bases. The CDR3 loop reads CASTNYGEKLFF. DNA for the CDR3: TGTGCCAGCACTAACTACGGGGAAAAACTGTTTTTT.

CDR3 in DNA: TGTGCCAGCAGTCCTCGACCGGGACAGGCCTCCTACAATGAGCAGTTCTTC. It specifies CASSPRPGQASYNEQFF. The J gene is TRBJ2-1, the V gene TRBV27; TRBD1 aligns across 8 bases. This CDR3 region has 17 residues. The V gene end was trimmed by 5 bases and the J gene end by 0 bases; junction bases not matched to a gene: 9. CDR1 MNHEY and CDR2 SMNVEV come from the germline V gene (reference sequence).

The V call is TRBV5-6, the J call TRBJ2-5, with 7 bases fitting TRBD2. The CDR3 sequence is 13 residues long. Per germline, CDR1 SGHDT and CDR2 YYEEEE. V was clipped by 4 bases and J by 4 bases; unmatched bases: 4. CDR3 loop: CASSGSGGETQYF. The CDR3 DNA reads as TGTGCCAGCAGCGGATCGGGGGGAGAGACCCAGTACTTC.

The J gene is TRBJ1-2, the V gene TRBV5-1, with 9 bases lining up with TRBD1. The CDR3 is 16 amino acids. Germline values: CDR1 SGHRS, CDR2 YFSETQ. Trimming at V came to 0 bases and at J to 4 bases, leaving 7 bases not matched to a gene. The CDR3 sequence is CASSLALTGGGYGYTF. The CDR3 DNA sequence: TGCGCCAGCAGCTTGGCCTTGACAGGGGGTGGCTATGGCTACACCTTC.

The chain couples TRBV5-1 to TRBJ2-3; TRBD2 agrees at 7 bases. V was clipped by 0 bases and J by 4 bases; unmatched bases: 11. The CDR3 sequence is 17 residues long. CDR1 and CDR2 (germline): SGHRS, YFSETQ. The CDR3 DNA follows: TGCGCCAGCAGCTTGGAAGGTCGAGGCGGGAGTGCAGATACGCAGTATTTT. This sequence encodes CASSLEGRGGSADTQYF.

J is TRBJ1-6 and V is TRBV18, with a weak D call TRBD1 (6 bases). Deletions cut 3 bases from V and 5 bases from J, with 11 bases between. The CDR3 extends over 15 amino acids. The germline V gene has CDR1 KGHSH and CDR2 LQKENI. The CDR3 DNA sequence: TGTGCCAGCTCACCGAACGGACAGAATAATTCACCCCTCCACTTT. This gives the protein CASSPNGQNNSPLHF.

In this sample, this clone turned up a few times. The CDR3 here is CASSSWVQGGGEKLFF. In nucleotides, the CDR3 is TGCGCCAGCAGCAGTTGGGTACAGGGAGGAGGTGAAAAACTGTTTTTT. The chain couples TRBV5-1 to TRBJ1-4, with D possibly matching TRBD1 (6 bases). V was cut by 4 bases and J by 7 bases, with 20 bases left in between. The CDR3 has 16 amino acids. CDR1 SGHRS and CDR2 YFSETQ come from the germline V gene.

This chain connects TRBV10-3 to TRBJ2-3; D is ambiguous. The CDR3 is made up of 12 amino acids. CDR1 ENHRY and CDR2 SYGVKD come from the germline V gene. Trimming shortened V by 3 bases and J by 4 bases, and 5 bases separated the two germline ends. The CDR3 sequence: CAISDLADTQYF. The DNA of the CDR3 is TGTGCCATCAGTGATCTGGCAGATACGCAGTATTTT.

The CDR3 sequence: CASSALGGWGTRSANEKLFF. The CDR3 DNA reads TGTGCCAGCAGTGCATTAGGAGGGTGGGGGACCAGGTCGGCTAATGAAAAACTGTTTTTT. This rearrangement joins TRBV6-1 to TRBJ1-4, with D perhaps TRBD1 (5 bases). Germline V lookup: CDR1 MNHNS, CDR2 SASEGT. V lost 4 bases, J lost 3 bases, and 27 bases lay in between. This CDR3 region has 20 residues.

The CDR3 spells CASSTGTDRGGYTF. The CDR3 coding sequence is TGTGCCAGTAGTACAGGGACGGACAGGGGAGGCTACACCTTC. V usage is TRBV19 and J usage is TRBJ1-2; 9 nucleotides agree with TRBD1. Trimming at V came to 4 bases and at J to 8 bases, leaving 8 bases not matched to a gene. The CDR3 loop spans 14 amino acids. Germline-derived CDR1 and CDR2 are LNHDA and SQIVND (reference sequence).

This chain uses TRBV9 with TRBJ2-2, with a tentative D call TRBD1 (5 bases). The CDR3 runs 16 residues. Germline-derived CDR1 and CDR2 are SGDLS and YYNGEE. The V gene lost 1 base and the J gene lost 2 bases, with 12 bases spanning the gap. Here the CDR3 reads CASSVSSGANTGELFF. The DNA for the CDR3 is TGTGCCAGCAGCGTATCGAGTGGGGCTAACACCGGGGAGCTGTTTTTT.

CDR3 nucleotides: TGTGCCAGCAGTAAAACCGAAAAACTGTTTTTT. It yields the protein CASSKTEKLFF. The rearrangement joins TRBV25-1 to TRBJ1-4; D ambiguous. Germline values: CDR1 MGHDK, CDR2 SYGVNS. V was clipped by 5 bases and J by 8 bases, with 6 bases between them. The CDR3 has 11 residues.

The J gene is TRBJ2-7, the V gene TRBV18; D is possibly TRBD2 (6 bases). This CDR3 contains 17 residues. The V end lost 3 bases, the J end lost 0 bases, and 18 bases lay between the germline ends. CDR1 KGHSH and CDR2 LQKENI come from the germline V gene. CDR3 nucleotides: TGTGCCAGCTCACCGGATCCGGGAGCGGAGTACTCCTACGAGCAGTACTTC. The encoded protein is CASSPDPGAEYSYEQYF.

The chain recombines TRBV7-2 with TRBJ1-2; a possible D gene is TRBD1 (6 bases). The CDR3 length is 13 residues. In germline, CDR1 is SGHTA, CDR2 FQGNSA. Deletions cut 3 bases from V and 8 bases from J, with 13 bases between. The CDR3 here is CASSLNRERGYTF. Written as DNA, the CDR3 is TGTGCCAGCAGCTTGAACAGGGAGAGAGGCTACACCTTC.

The V and J genes are TRBV5-1 and TRBJ1-2; D gene ambiguous. Trimming took off 0 bases at V and 4 bases at J, with 13 bases between the two ends. Germline CDR1 and CDR2: SGHRS and YFSETQ. The CDR3 is made up of 15 amino acids. The CDR3: CASSLGLNSGYGYTF. The CDR3 coding sequence is TGCGCCAGCAGCTTGGGTTTGAATTCGGGCTATGGCTACACCTTC.

The table lists this clone with a few counts. This sequence joins TRBV11-3 and TRBJ2-7; 9 bases match TRBD1. Per the germline V gene, CDR1 is SGHNT and CDR2 is YENEEA. J gave up 4 bases and V 5 bases, and 6 bases lay outside the gene matches. CDR3 length: 14 amino acids. CDR3 DNA: TGTGCCAGCAGCCCCGGGACAGGGCTGTACGAGCAGTACTTC. Translated, it gives CASSPGTGLYEQYF.

CDR3 sequence: CSVGKGGRMNTEAFF. For the CDR3, the DNA is TGCAGCGTTGGTAAAGGGGGACGGATGAACACTGAAGCTTTCTTT. The chain employs TRBV29-1 and TRBJ1-1, with a possible D match to TRBD1 (6 bases). Germline V gene data show CDR1 as SQVTM and CDR2 as ANQGSEA. The CDR3 is made up of 15 amino acids. The germline V and J ends were trimmed by 4 bases and 0 bases, with 15 bases remaining between them.

The V gene is TRBV27, the J gene TRBJ1-1, with 9 bases identical to TRBD1. CDR1 MNHEY and CDR2 SMNVEV come from the germline V gene (reference sequence). V shed 10 bases, J shed 4 bases, and the junction held 10 bases outside the gene matches. The CDR3 length is 14 residues. DNA of the CDR3: TGTGCCACTTCTCGACAGGGGGTCGGCACTGAAGCTTTCTTT. It specifies CATSRQGVGTEAFF.

The genes are TRBV9 and TRBJ1-5; D is unclear. The length of the CDR3 is 14 residues. Germline CDR1 is SGDLS and CDR2 is YYNGEE. V lost 0 bases and J lost 3, with 7 bases in between. CDR3 in amino acids: CASSVGQSNQPQHF. DNA for the CDR3: TGTGCCAGCAGCGTAGGTCAGTCCAATCAGCCCCAGCATTTT.

The rearrangement uses TRBV7-9 and TRBJ2-1, with D perhaps being TRBD1 or TRBD2 (5 bases each). V lost 3 bases and J 2 bases, leaving 17 bases between the germline ends. Germline V gives CDR1 SEHNR, CDR2 FQNEAQ (reference sequence). This CDR3 is 17 amino acids long. DNA of the CDR3: TGTGCCAGCAGCTTCAGAGCCGGGACGGGTACCTACAATGAGCAGTTCTTC. This sequence encodes CASSFRAGTGTYNEQFF.

The chain joins TRBV5-4 to TRBJ2-7; D is undetermined. Trimming removed 0 bases from V and 0 bases from J, with 4 bases in between. Germline CDR1 is SGHNT and CDR2 is YYREEE (reference sequence). CDR3 length: 13 residues. The CDR3 is CASSLVGSYEQYF. The CDR3 DNA sequence: TGTGCCAGCAGCTTGGTCGGCTCCTACGAGCAGTACTTC.